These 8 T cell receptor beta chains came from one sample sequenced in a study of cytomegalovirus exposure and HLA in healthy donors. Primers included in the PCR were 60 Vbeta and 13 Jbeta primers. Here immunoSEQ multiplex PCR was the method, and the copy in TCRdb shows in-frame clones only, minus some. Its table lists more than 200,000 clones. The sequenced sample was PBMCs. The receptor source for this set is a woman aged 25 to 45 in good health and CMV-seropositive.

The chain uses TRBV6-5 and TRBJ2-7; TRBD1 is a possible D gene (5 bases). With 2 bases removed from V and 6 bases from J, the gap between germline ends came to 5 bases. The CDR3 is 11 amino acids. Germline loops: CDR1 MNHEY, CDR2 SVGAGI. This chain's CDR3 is CASSYRGEQYF. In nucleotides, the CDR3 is TGTGCCAGCAGTTACAGGGGCGAGCAGTACTTC.

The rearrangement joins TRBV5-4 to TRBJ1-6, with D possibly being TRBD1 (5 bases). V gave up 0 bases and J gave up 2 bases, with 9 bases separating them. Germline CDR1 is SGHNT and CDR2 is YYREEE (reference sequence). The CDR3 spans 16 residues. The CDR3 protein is CASSLGQGPYNSPLHF. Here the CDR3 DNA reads TGTGCCAGCAGCTTGGGGCAGGGCCCCTATAATTCACCCCTCCACTTT.

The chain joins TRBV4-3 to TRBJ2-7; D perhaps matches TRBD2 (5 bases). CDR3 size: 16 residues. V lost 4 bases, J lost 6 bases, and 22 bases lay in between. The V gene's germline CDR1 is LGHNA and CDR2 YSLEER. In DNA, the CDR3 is TGCGCCAGCAGCCTGCCTCCTCCGGGAAACACTGGCGAGCAGTACTTC. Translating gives CASSLPPPGNTGEQYF.

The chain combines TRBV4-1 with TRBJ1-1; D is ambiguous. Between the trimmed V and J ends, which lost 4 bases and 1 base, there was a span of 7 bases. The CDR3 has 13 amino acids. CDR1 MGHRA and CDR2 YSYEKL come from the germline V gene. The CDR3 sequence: CASSPAGNTEAFF. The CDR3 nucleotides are TGCGCCAGCAGCCCCGCAGGGAACACTGAAGCTTTCTTT.

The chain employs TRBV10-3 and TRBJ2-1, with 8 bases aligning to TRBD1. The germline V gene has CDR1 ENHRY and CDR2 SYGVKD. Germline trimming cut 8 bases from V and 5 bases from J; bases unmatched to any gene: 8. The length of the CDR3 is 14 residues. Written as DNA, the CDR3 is TGTGCCATCCGGAAACAGGGGGATGACAATGAGCAGTTCTTC. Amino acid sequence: CAIRKQGDDNEQFF.

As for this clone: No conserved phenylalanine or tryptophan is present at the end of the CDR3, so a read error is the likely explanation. The CDR3 loop is CASSQEGTDRHSGNTIYL. The CDR3, as DNA: TGCGCCAGCAGCCAAGAAGGGACCGACAGGCACTCTGGAAACACCATATATCTT. The chain links TRBV4-3 to TRBJ1-3; tentative D call: TRBD1 (6 bases). The CDR3 totals 18 residues. Trimming cost V 0 bases and J 0 bases, with 15 bases left between them. Germline values: CDR1 LGHNA, CDR2 YSLEER.

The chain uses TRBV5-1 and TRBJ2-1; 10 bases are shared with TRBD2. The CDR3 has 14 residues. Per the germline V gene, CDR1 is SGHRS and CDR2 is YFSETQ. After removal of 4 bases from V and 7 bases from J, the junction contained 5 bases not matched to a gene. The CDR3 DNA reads TGCGCCAGCAGCAACCTAGCGGGGGATAATGAGCAGTTCTTC. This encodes CASSNLAGDNEQFF.

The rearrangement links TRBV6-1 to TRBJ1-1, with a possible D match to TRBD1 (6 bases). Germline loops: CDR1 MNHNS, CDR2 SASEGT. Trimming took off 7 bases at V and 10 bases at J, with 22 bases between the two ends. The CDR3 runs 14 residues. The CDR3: CASKEYQGLVGAFF. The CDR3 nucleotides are TGTGCCAGCAAGGAGTATCAGGGGTTGGTAGGAGCTTTCTTT.